A selection of T cell receptor beta chains follows, all from one sample in a study of shared clonotypes between healthy human individuals. TCRdb keeps only in-frame clones here, not all; method: immunoSEQ multiplex PCR. This table has about 1,500,000 clones, around 95% appearing once. Sequencing used naive CD4+ T cells sorted from blood. The receptors come from a man younger than 45 in good health. The CDR3 runs from the conserved cysteine through the conserved F or W. The D gene is left open where the match is weak. The size entry is marked missing in some rows and otherwise reads once, few, many or a size class.

abundance: -; j_gene: TRBJ2-3; d_gene: -; v_gene: TRBV27; CDR3aa: CASSPLEGRRYF; CDR3nt: TGTGCCAGCAGTCCCTTGGAAGGAAGGCGGTATTTT
abundance: -; j_gene: TRBJ2-1; d_gene: -; v_gene: TRBV7-8; CDR3aa: CASSTNLGIDNEQFF; CDR3nt: TGTGCCAGCAGCACGAATCTGGGCATCGACAATGAGCAGTTCTTC
abundance: -; j_gene: TRBJ2-5; d_gene: -; v_gene: TRBV28; CDR3aa: CASKIAVERETQYF; CDR3nt: TGTGCCAGCAAAATAGCGGTCGAGAGGGAGACCCAGTACTTC
abundance: -; j_gene: TRBJ2-1; d_gene: -; v_gene: TRBV5-4; CDR3aa: CASSLGPIDWNEQFF; CDR3nt: TGTGCCAGCAGCTTGGGGCCTATTGACTGGAATGAGCAGTTCTTC
abundance: -; j_gene: TRBJ2-7; d_gene: -; v_gene: TRBV18; CDR3aa: CASSPWGQASSYEQYF; CDR3nt: TGTGCCAGCTCACCATGGGGCCAGGCGAGCTCCTACGAGCAGTACTTC
abundance: -; j_gene: TRBJ1-5; d_gene: -; v_gene: TRBV4-2; CDR3aa: CASSQARRSNQPQHF; CDR3nt: TGTGCCAGCAGCCAAGCGCGGCGGTCCAATCAGCCCCAGCATTTT
abundance: -; j_gene: TRBJ2-1; d_gene: -; v_gene: TRBV7-2; CDR3aa: CASSLGRRSNEQFF; CDR3nt: TGTGCCAGCAGCCTAGGGCGGAGATCCAATGAGCAGTTCTTC
abundance: -; j_gene: TRBJ2-1; d_gene: TRBD2; v_gene: TRBV18; CDR3aa: CASSRASGSSYNEQFF; CDR3nt: TGTGCCAGCTCAAGAGCTAGCGGGAGCTCCTACAATGAGCAGTTCTTC
abundance: -; j_gene: TRBJ1-1; d_gene: -; v_gene: TRBV15; CDR3aa: CATNPYGYTEAFF; CDR3nt: TGTGCCACGAATCCGTATGGGTACACTGAAGCTTTCTTT
abundance: -; j_gene: TRBJ2-7; d_gene: TRBD1; v_gene: TRBV5-5; CDR3aa: CASSFDRGPRYEQYF; CDR3nt: TGTGCCAGCAGCTTCGACAGGGGACCTAGATACGAGCAGTACTTC
abundance: -; j_gene: TRBJ2-3; d_gene: TRBD2; v_gene: TRBV5-5; CDR3aa: CASSLLAGVTDTQYF; CDR3nt: TGTGCCAGCAGCTTACTAGCGGGAGTCACAGATACGCAGTATTTT
abundance: -; j_gene: TRBJ2-3; d_gene: -; v_gene: TRBV11-2; CDR3aa: CASSLQGKVTDTQYF; CDR3nt: TGTGCCAGCAGCCTACAGGGTAAAGTCACAGATACGCAGTATTTT
abundance: -; j_gene: TRBJ2-2; d_gene: -; v_gene: TRBV7-9; CDR3aa: CASSGGRGLLNTGELFF; CDR3nt: TGTGCCAGCAGCGGGGGTCGGGGACTCCTGAACACCGGGGAGCTGTTTTTT
abundance: -; j_gene: TRBJ2-3; d_gene: -; v_gene: TRBV18; CDR3aa: CASSPRGDTQYF; CDR3nt: TGTGCCAGCTCACCTCGGGGGGATACGCAGTATTTT
abundance: -; j_gene: TRBJ1-5; d_gene: TRBD1; v_gene: TRBV18; CDR3aa: CASSPPVQGRQPQHF; CDR3nt: TGTGCCAGCTCACCACCGGTACAGGGGCGTCAGCCCCAGCATTTT
abundance: -; j_gene: TRBJ2-7; d_gene: -; v_gene: TRBV29-1; CDR3aa: CSVAGYAAGHSYEQYF; CDR3nt: TGCAGCGTTGCGGGGTATGCAGCGGGACACTCCTACGAGCAGTACTTC
abundance: -; j_gene: TRBJ2-7; d_gene: TRBD2; v_gene: TRBV5-1; CDR3aa: CASSFDSGRASYEQYF; CDR3nt: TGCGCCAGCAGCTTCGATAGCGGGAGGGCCTCCTACGAGCAGTACTTC
abundance: -; j_gene: TRBJ2-7; d_gene: -; v_gene: TRBV25-1; CDR3aa: CASSVAGYEQYF; CDR3nt: TGTGCCAGCAGTGTGGCGGGCTACGAGCAGTACTTC
abundance: once; j_gene: TRBJ1-5; d_gene: -; v_gene: TRBV28; CDR3aa: CASKFSNQPQHF; CDR3nt: TGTGCCAGTAAGTTTAGCAATCAGCCCCAGCATTTT
abundance: -; j_gene: TRBJ2-5; d_gene: -; v_gene: TRBV9; CDR3aa: CASSLGGQGETQYF; CDR3nt: TGTGCCAGCAGCCTGGGTGGGCAGGGGGAGACCCAGTACTTC
abundance: -; j_gene: TRBJ2-7; d_gene: -; v_gene: TRBV4-1; CDR3aa: CASSQFPSGVKGYEQYF; CDR3nt: TGCGCCAGCAGCCAATTCCCCTCAGGGGTGAAGGGGTACGAGCAGTACTTC
abundance: once; j_gene: TRBJ2-1; d_gene: TRBD1; v_gene: TRBV7-9; CDR3aa: CASSLGTGPHNEQFF; CDR3nt: TGTGCCAGCAGCTTAGGGACAGGACCACACAATGAGCAGTTCTTC
abundance: -; j_gene: TRBJ2-5; d_gene: TRBD1; v_gene: TRBV25-1; CDR3aa: CASSVGGQGVGETQYF; CDR3nt: TGTGCCAGCAGTGTAGGAGGACAGGGTGTAGGAGAGACCCAGTACTTC
abundance: once; j_gene: TRBJ1-5; d_gene: TRBD1; v_gene: TRBV5-5; CDR3aa: CASSLAGGGNQPQHF; CDR3nt: TGTGCCAGCAGCTTGGCAGGGGGCGGGAATCAGCCCCAGCATTTT
abundance: -; j_gene: TRBJ2-1; d_gene: TRBD2; v_gene: TRBV11-2; CDR3aa: CASSSSSGRQREQFF; CDR3nt: TGTGCCAGCAGCTCCTCTAGCGGTCGACAAAGGGAGCAGTTCTTC
abundance: -; j_gene: TRBJ2-7; d_gene: TRBD1; v_gene: TRBV7-8; CDR3aa: CASSLGGTGGYEQYF; CDR3nt: TGTGCCAGCAGCTTAGGAGGGACAGGGGGCTACGAGCAGTACTTC
abundance: -; j_gene: TRBJ2-5; d_gene: -; v_gene: TRBV21-1; CDR3aa: CASSKGPGKYVPYWGETQYF; CDR3nt: TGTGCCAGCAGCAAAGGGCCAGGAAAATATGTCCCCTACTGGGGAGAGACCCAGTACTTC
abundance: -; j_gene: TRBJ2-1; d_gene: TRBD2; v_gene: TRBV5-1; CDR3aa: CASSLESGRAHEQFF; CDR3nt: TGCGCCAGCAGCTTGGAGAGCGGGAGGGCCCATGAGCAGTTCTTC
abundance: -; j_gene: TRBJ2-7; d_gene: TRBD2; v_gene: TRBV28; CDR3aa: CASSSSGSIHEQYF; CDR3nt: TGTGCCAGCAGTTCTAGCGGGAGCATCCACGAGCAGTACTTC
abundance: -; j_gene: TRBJ1-4; d_gene: -; v_gene: TRBV19; CDR3aa: CASNGRVGEKLFF; CDR3nt: TGTGCCAGTAACGGGCGTGTAGGAGAAAAACTGTTTTTT
abundance: -; j_gene: TRBJ2-1; d_gene: -; v_gene: TRBV19; CDR3aa: CASSNTGDTHEQFF; CDR3nt: TGTGCCAGTAGTAATACGGGAGATACCCATGAGCAGTTCTTC
abundance: -; j_gene: TRBJ1-2; d_gene: -; v_gene: TRBV6-5; CDR3aa: CASSSPRAGHGYTF; CDR3nt: TGTGCCAGCAGTTCCCCTCGGGCAGGGCATGGCTACACCTTC
abundance: -; j_gene: TRBJ2-7; d_gene: -; v_gene: TRBV5-6; CDR3aa: CATARVGLDEQYF; CDR3nt: TGTGCCACCGCGCGGGTCGGGTTGGACGAGCAGTACTTC
abundance: -; j_gene: TRBJ1-2; d_gene: -; v_gene: TRBV28; CDR3aa: CASRGLSDYGYTF; CDR3nt: TGTGCCAGCAGGGGACTTTCTGACTATGGCTACACCTTC
abundance: -; j_gene: TRBJ2-7; d_gene: TRBD1; v_gene: TRBV29-1; CDR3aa: CSASDRVSYEQYF; CDR3nt: TGCAGCGCCTCGGACAGGGTCTCCTACGAGCAGTACTTC
abundance: -; j_gene: TRBJ2-5; d_gene: TRBD1; v_gene: TRBV14; CDR3aa: CASSRPGQGSQTQYF; CDR3nt: TGTGCCAGCAGCCGGCCGGGACAGGGGTCACAGACCCAGTACTTC
abundance: -; j_gene: TRBJ1-4; d_gene: -; v_gene: TRBV2; CDR3aa: CASSGMAGEKLFF; CDR3nt: TGTGCCAGCAGTGGCATGGCCGGGGAAAAACTGTTTTTT
abundance: -; j_gene: TRBJ2-5; d_gene: -; v_gene: TRBV18; CDR3aa: CASSTRPKQGQYF; CDR3nt: TGTGCCAGCTCCACCCGGCCGAAGCAGGGCCAGTACTTC
abundance: many; j_gene: TRBJ2-1; d_gene: -; v_gene: TRBV11-2; CDR3aa: CASSSGRAGALNEQFF; CDR3nt: TGTGCCAGCAGCTCCGGTCGGGCAGGGGCGTTAAATGAGCAGTTCTTC
abundance: once; j_gene: TRBJ1-2; d_gene: -; v_gene: TRBV14; CDR3aa: CASSQVPAGNYGYTF; CDR3nt: TGTGCCAGCAGCCAAGTCCCGGCAGGGAACTATGGCTACACCTTC
abundance: once; j_gene: TRBJ2-1; d_gene: TRBD2; v_gene: TRBV6-1; CDR3aa: CASIFSGSYNEQFF; CDR3nt: TGTGCCAGCATCTTTAGCGGGAGTTACAATGAGCAGTTCTTC
abundance: -; j_gene: TRBJ2-7; d_gene: TRBD2; v_gene: TRBV7-2; CDR3aa: CASSLGGGTDEQYF; CDR3nt: TGTGCCAGCAGCTTAGGCGGGGGTACAGACGAGCAGTACTTC
abundance: -; j_gene: TRBJ2-5; d_gene: -; v_gene: TRBV7-6; CDR3aa: CASRGMTGEGETQYF; CDR3nt: TGTGCCAGCAGGGGGATGACAGGGGAGGGAGAGACCCAGTACTTC
abundance: -; j_gene: TRBJ1-3; d_gene: TRBD1; v_gene: TRBV5-6; CDR3aa: CASRRQGIPGNTIYF; CDR3nt: TGTGCCAGCAGGAGACAGGGGATACCTGGAAACACCATATATTTT
abundance: -; j_gene: TRBJ2-3; d_gene: TRBD2; v_gene: TRBV5-1; CDR3aa: CASRREAGTTDTQYF; CDR3nt: TGCGCCAGCAGAAGGGAAGCGGGGACCACAGATACGCAGTATTTT
abundance: -; j_gene: TRBJ1-5; d_gene: -; v_gene: TRBV2; CDR3aa: CASKGGRGGNQPQHF; CDR3nt: TGTGCCAGCAAAGGGGGGAGAGGGGGCAATCAGCCCCAGCATTTT
abundance: -; j_gene: TRBJ2-1; d_gene: TRBD1; v_gene: TRBV7-2; CDR3aa: CASSSRGGGFNEQFF; CDR3nt: TGTGCCAGCAGCTCTAGAGGGGGCGGTTTCAATGAGCAGTTCTTC
abundance: once; j_gene: TRBJ2-1; d_gene: TRBD2; v_gene: TRBV6-4; CDR3aa: CASRLAGFPYNEQFF; CDR3nt: TGTGCCAGCAGACTAGCGGGTTTTCCCTACAATGAGCAGTTCTTC
abundance: -; j_gene: TRBJ2-5; d_gene: TRBD2; v_gene: TRBV2; CDR3aa: CASSGLAGGGRQETQYF; CDR3nt: TGTGCCAGCAGTGGACTAGCGGGAGGAGGGCGGCAAGAGACCCAGTACTTC
abundance: -; j_gene: TRBJ1-2; d_gene: -; v_gene: TRBV19; CDR3aa: CASRSPPGRVNYGYTF; CDR3nt: TGTGCCAGTAGATCCCCCCCGGGGCGAGTGAACTATGGCTACACCTTC
abundance: -; j_gene: TRBJ2-5; d_gene: TRBD1; v_gene: TRBV14; CDR3aa: CASSQRQGAKETQYF; CDR3nt: TGTGCCAGCAGCCAACGGCAGGGGGCTAAAGAGACCCAGTACTTC
abundance: -; j_gene: TRBJ2-5; d_gene: -; v_gene: TRBV9; CDR3aa: CASSVAVGGETQYF; CDR3nt: TGTGCCAGCAGCGTAGCTGTTGGGGGTGAGACCCAGTACTTC
abundance: -; j_gene: TRBJ2-5; d_gene: TRBD1; v_gene: TRBV7-2; CDR3aa: CASSRTGQETQYF; CDR3nt: TGTGCCAGCAGCCGGACAGGGCAAGAGACCCAGTACTTC
abundance: -; j_gene: TRBJ2-5; d_gene: -; v_gene: TRBV18; CDR3aa: CASSPSPWGLETQYF; CDR3nt: TGTGCCAGCTCACCTTCCCCCTGGGGGCTAGAGACCCAGTACTTC